This entry lists 3 T cell receptor beta chains sequenced from one sample in a study of blood T cell repertoires in COVID-19. Profiling relied on immunoSEQ multiplex PCR, and the TCRdb table lists in-frame clones only, not all of them. The sample has approximately 530,000 clones; 85% to 90% are singletons. The sequencing input was peripheral blood. Receptors originate from a woman in her 50s with COVID-19, enrolled during active disease.

In DNA, the CDR3 is TGTGCCAGCAGCTCAGGGGTGACTAATGAAAAACTGTTTTTT. This gives the protein CASSSGVTNEKLFF. The chain employs TRBV6-5 and TRBJ1-4, with TRBD1 as a possible D gene (6 bases). The CDR3 is made up of 14 amino acids. Trimming removed 6 bases at V and 2 bases at J, with 10 bases between. The germline V gene has CDR1 MNHEY and CDR2 SVGAGI.

This chain joins TRBV15 and TRBJ1-1, with D possibly TRBD1 on 6 matching bases. From germline, CDR1 is LNHNV and CDR2 YYDKDF (reference sequence). CDR3 length: 14 amino acids. V was trimmed by 0 bases and J by 1 base, leaving 6 bases between them. CDR3 in DNA: TGTGCCACCAGCAGAGAAGGGGGGAACACTGAAGCTTTCTTT. Its protein product is CATSREGGNTEAFF.

The V and J genes are TRBV10-2 and TRBJ2-3; 9 bases match TRBD1. This CDR3 is built from 17 residues. CDR1 is WSHSY and CDR2 is SAAADI in the germline V gene. V lost 5 bases and J lost 4; bases outside the gene matches: 13. The CDR3 reads CASSHLGQGKVSDTQYF. CDR3 coding DNA: TGCGCCAGCAGTCACCTCGGACAGGGGAAGGTGTCAGATACGCAGTATTTT.